A single sample is the source of the 5 T cell receptor beta chains below, sequenced in a study of shared clonotypes between healthy human individuals. Assay used: immunoSEQ multiplex PCR; TCRdb lists only in-frame clones, some missing. The data contain 1,500,000 or so clones, just under 99% of them seen just once; the ten biggest clones take up 0.36%. The sequenced sample consisted of naive CD4+ T cells sorted from blood. Documented subset: CD45RA+ positively selected. The receptor set was obtained from a man aged 25-45 years in good health.

The chain links TRBV27 to TRBJ1-2; D uncertain. V was shortened by 5 bases and J by 6 bases, with 16 bases between the two germline ends. CDR3 length equals 14 residues. Germline CDR1 reads MNHEY; CDR2 reads SMNVEV (reference sequence). CDR3 bases: TGTGCCAGCAGTCAAGAGCGGCTCAGGCATGGCTACACCTTC. It codes for CASSQERLRHGYTF.

J is TRBJ2-3 and V is TRBV4-1; 8 positions match TRBD2. Losses at the gene ends were 7 bases for V and 2 bases for J; bases not matched to a gene: 11. The germline CDR1 and CDR2 sequences are MGHRA and YSYEKL. CDR3 length: 16 amino acids. The CDR3 reads CASKQRDGRATDTQYF. As DNA, the CDR3 is TGCGCCAGCAAACAACGAGACGGGAGGGCCACAGATACGCAGTATTTT.

The chain recombines TRBV5-1 with TRBJ2-3; D remains ambiguous. Looked up from germline, CDR1 is SGHRS and CDR2 is YFSETQ. The CDR3 has 13 residues. Trimming left V 0 bases short and J 5 bases short, with 7 bases between. CDR3 nucleotide sequence: TGCGCCAGCAGCTTGGCGGCCGGAGATACGCAGTATTTT. The encoded protein is CASSLAAGDTQYF.

V and J are TRBV18 and TRBJ1-1; 7 bases are a match to TRBD1. The germline V gene has CDR1 KGHSH and CDR2 LQKENI. This CDR3 contains 12 residues. Trimming took 10 bases from V and 4 from J; bases not matched to a gene: 6. This chain's CDR3 is CATGTGATEAFF. In DNA form, the CDR3 reads TGTGCCACCGGAACAGGGGCCACTGAAGCTTTCTTT.

This chain uses TRBV9 with TRBJ1-2; 7 nucleotides agree with TRBD1. With V trimmed by 5 bases and J by 8 bases, 12 bases remained unmatched. The V gene's germline CDR1 is SGDLS and CDR2 YYNGEE. CDR3 length: 14 residues. The CDR3 nucleotides read TGTGCCAGCAGTCATCTCCTAGGGGGCCAGGGCTACACCTTC. This gives the protein CASSHLLGGQGYTF.